The clone carrying this TCR beta chain has only one observation. Its antigen remains unidentified. Germline V lookup: CDR1 SGHRS, CDR2 YFSETQ. V lost 1 base and J lost 7, with 3 bases in between. The CDR3 length is 11 residues. TCRdb's copy holds only in-frame clones and misses some; the assay was immunoSEQ multiplex PCR. Here the sample spans some 95,000 clones, around 87% being singletons. These data originate in a study of identifying expanded T cells in peripheral blood. Study observations and caveats: Clone count variance between roughly 2-week samples rose with total template count. Differentially abundant clones: roughly 1.2 between replicates, around 16 at around 15 days, less than 20 at four.

This rearrangement joins TRBV5-1 to TRBJ2-1; D is undetermined. This receptor was identified in a person aged 18 to 69 in good health. Sequencing used blood. The CDR3 spells CASSLTNEQFF. The CDR3 nucleotides are TGCGCCAGCAGCTTGACGAATGAGCAGTTCTTC.